This TCR beta chain was recovered during a study of regulatory T cells in long-lasting Graves disease. As to this clonotype: Antigen: not known.

Relying on iRepertoire HTBI primers and Arm-PCR of CDR3 regions, the team built TCR beta libraries. TCRdb independently ran MiXCR on the multiplex PCR reads; one entry per CDR3 protein. The sample has approximately 230,000 distinct CDR3 sequences, around 20% seen once. The CDR3 runs 17 residues. CDR1 is SGDLS, CDR2 YYNGEE, per germline. V was clipped by 0 bases and J by 8 bases; unmatched bases: 6. Regarding the study as a whole: Persistent Graves' patients showed less TCR diversity than newly diagnosed ones.

Time point specified: newly diagnosed GD, antithyroid drugs for less than 3 months. RNA extracted from PBMCs served as the sequencing template. This specimen consisted of peripheral blood mononuclear cells (PBMCs), obtained at new diagnosis, from a patient treated with antithyroid drugs. V gene TRBV9 combines with J gene TRBJ2-2, with 14 positions matching TRBD2. The receptor comes from a female donor with Graves disease. The CDR3, as DNA: TGTGCCAGCAGCGTAGAGGGGACTAGCGGGAGTCTGGGGGAGCTGTTTTTT. It translates to CASSVEGTSGSLGELFF. Using reference TRBV9 and TRBJ2-2 for the parts outside the CDR3, the full variable domain is DSGVTQTPKHLITATGQRVTLRCSPRSGDLSVYWYQQSLDQGLQFLIQYYNGEERAKGNILERFSAQQFPDLHSELNLSSLELGDSALYFCASSVEGTSGSLGELFFGEGSRLTVL.